Sequencing of this TCR beta chain was carried out in a study of control samples from healthy donors and cancer patients. The length of the CDR3 is 14 residues. Germline V gene lookup returns CDR1 SNHLY and CDR2 FYNNEI. V lost 7 bases to trimming and J lost 0 bases, with 13 bases between them. Method: immunoSEQ multiplex PCR; TCRdb's copy keeps in-frame clones and lacks some. In the table there are approximately 140,000 clones, under 95% of which are singletons. This receptor was taken from a young man in good health. This chain connects TRBV2 to TRBJ2-7; D is perhaps TRBD1 (6 bases). Sequenced: blood. CDR3 loop: CASTQGWSSYEQYF. CDR3 DNA: TGTGCCAGCACACAGGGTTGGTCCTCCTACGAGCAGTACTTC.